This T cell receptor beta chain was recorded in a study of blood T cell repertoires in COVID-19. Overall study context: Donors in the United States, Italy and Spain gave samples during acute or convalescent COVID-19.

The germline V and J ends were trimmed by 5 bases and 4 bases, with 14 bases remaining between them. The germline V gene has CDR1 SQVTM and CDR2 ANQGSEA. The CDR3 is 13 residues long. Per the authors' pipeline: Amplification of reference gene primers was used by the study to estimate nucleated cell counts. Produced via immunoSEQ multiplex PCR; TCRdb's table is partial and in-frame only. V, J and clone size derive from that table, while D and trimming were established from the DNA sequence. This sample yields under 85,000 clones, of which around 74% are seen a single time; just under 10% belongs to the top ten.

This sequence was found in a human donor in a cohort sampled during active COVID-19. Sequencing was done on a sample of peripheral blood. The chain uses TRBV29-1 and TRBJ1-1; D not resolved. The CDR3 nucleotides are TGCAGCGTTAGGACGGACTGGGTCACTGAAGCTTTCTTT. Amino acid sequence: CSVRTDWVTEAFF.